The following is a T cell receptor (beta chain) sequence with its context. This sample stems from a study of T cells after posttransplantation cyclophosphamide. Germline V gene sequence: CDR1 MNHEY, CDR2 SMNVEV (reference sequence). CDR3 size: 17 residues. V lost 4 bases and J 0 bases, leaving 16 bases between the germline ends. Produced via immunoSEQ multiplex PCR; TCRdb's table is partial and in-frame only. The table has about 22,000 clones, 73% seen once. The chain combines TRBV27 with TRBJ2-1, with D possibly being TRBD1 (6 bases). This receptor was obtained from a woman aged 55-75 years in good health, CMV-negative, and a related stem cell transplant donor. The material sequenced was memory CD4+ T cells sorted from PBMCs. The CDR3: CASSSSTGPLSYNEQFF. The DNA of the CDR3 is TGTGCCAGCAGTTCATCAACAGGGCCCCTCTCCTACAATGAGCAGTTCTTC.